The sequence of this T cell receptor beta chain was determined in a study of CD8 T cells in Susac syndrome. Sequencing of TCR beta was carried out in blood CD8+ and CD4+ T cells. Reverse transcription of about 0.45 to 1 ug RNA was performed with random hexamers. By means of immunoSEQ multiplex PCR, TCR beta CDR3 spanning 54 Vbeta and 13 Jbeta underwent amplification. TCRdb called the immunoSEQ multiplex PCR reads again in MiXCR, with one record for every CDR3 protein. The table shows hundreds of thousands of distinct CDR3 sequences, with around 95% occurring only once. The V end lost 8 bases, the J end lost 3 bases, and 13 bases lay between the germline ends. CDR1 is SQVTM, CDR2 ANQGSEA, per germline. The CDR3 consists of 13 residues.

Source material: CD4+ T cells from PBMCs. This receptor was taken from a human donor with multiple sclerosis. The chain carries TRBV29-1 and TRBJ2-2, with D perhaps TRBD1 or TRBD2 (5 bases each). CDR3 protein: CSTKGSDTGELFF. The CDR3 DNA is TGCAGCACAAAGGGGAGCGACACCGGGGAGCTGTTTTTT.